The TCR beta chain described here comes from a study of blood T cells in healthy people across ages. Broader study findings: A roughly linear fall in TCR beta diversity per million T cells was seen with increasing age. Researchers report that TCR beta diversity correlated strongly with naive T cell percentage. No conclusive comparison of naive versus antigen-experienced cells was possible with unsorted PBMCs.

This CDR3 has 11 amino acids. Between the trimmed V and J ends, which lost 6 bases and 10 bases, there was a span of 7 bases. Germline V gene sequence: CDR1 SNHLY, CDR2 FYNNEI. At least 7 million PBMCs were isolated per sample. For the second PCR, which ran for about 7 to 11 cycles, a sample-barcoded 5' primer and a J-beta primer mix were used. Each CDR3 protein gets one entry after TCRdb re-called the 5' RACE reads with MiXCR. The sample lists 780,000 or so distinct CDR3 sequences, about 53% occurring once. In regard to this clonotype: Its specificity is unknown.

The specimen was blood. This receptor was taken from a man at least 80 years old in good health. This sequence joins TRBV2 and TRBJ1-6; no reliable D call. The CDR3 loop is CASRERSPLHF. The CDR3 DNA is TGTGCCAGCAGGGAGAGGTCACCCCTCCACTTT. Combining the CDR3 with reference TRBV2 and TRBJ1-6 gives the whole variable domain EPEVTQTPSHQVTQMGQEVILRCVPISNHLYFYWYRQILGQKVEFLVSFYNNEISEKSEIFDDQFSVERPDGSNFTLKIRSTKLEDSAMYFCASRERSPLHFGNGTRLTVT.